This T cell receptor beta chain was profiled in a study of beta chain features in type 1 diabetes. At the level of the study: Healthy donors and patients showed comparable age, gender and cell yields.

In germline, CDR1 is SNHLY, CDR2 FYNNEI. This CDR3 contains 15 residues. V gave up 5 bases and J gave up 8 bases; unmatched junction bases: 14. cDNA synthesis used the whole RNA isolate, giving expressed TCRB sequences. Sequenced by immunoSEQ multiplex PCR; TCRdb stores in-frame clones only, minus some. The table has 250,000 to 350,000 clones, about 15% seen once; the top ten hold approximately 0.015%. This clone was seen a few times. Its target is not known. It was via CD45RO/CCR7/CD25/CD127/CD95/CD27 that CD4+ naive, central memory, regulatory and stem cell-like memory cells were sorted. Points from the study as a whole: In the patient group, naive, central memory and Treg TCRB repertoires seemed more alike than in the healthy donor group. TCRB CDR3s were moderately but significantly shorter in Type 1 diabetes patients in all four CD4+ subsets.

Material for sequencing was naive CD4+ T cells from blood. The sequence was obtained from a man in his late teens or twenties with type 1 diabetes. V usage is TRBV2 and J usage is TRBJ1-2; 7 positions agree with TRBD1. The DNA of the CDR3 is TGTGCCAGCAGTTTCCGACAGGGTGGGGCAGGGGGCTACACCTTC. Protein: CASSFRQGGAGGYTF.